The clone carrying this T cell receptor (beta chain) was seen only once. TCRdb's table, derived via immunoSEQ multiplex PCR, lists solely in-frame clones and lacks some. The data contain about 120,000 clones, roughly 90% of them singletons. The data belong to a study of control samples from healthy donors and cancer patients. The CDR3 sequence is 13 residues long. Looked up from germline, CDR1 is MNHEY and CDR2 is SVGAGI. The V and J ends lost 5 bases and 5 bases respectively, with 12 bases between them. The clonotype comes from a woman aged 18-29 years in good health. The sample taken for sequencing was blood. The chain is built from TRBV6-5 and TRBJ1-2; D gene uncertain. Here the CDR3 reads CASSLEGRYGYTF. In DNA form, the CDR3 reads TGTGCCAGCAGTCTCGAGGGTCGATATGGCTACACCTTC.